This T cell receptor (beta chain) was sequenced for a study of blood T cell repertoires in COVID-19. Study details: Donors in the United States, Italy and Spain gave samples during acute or convalescent COVID-19. The analysed material was cDNA or gDNA that came from T cells, B-cell-depleted T cells, or PBMCs.

Original handling: Amplified reference gene primers provided the basis for estimating nucleated cell counts. Clones were read by immunoSEQ multiplex PCR, and TCRdb kept only the in-frame ones, dropping some. That table gives V, J and clone size, and the DNA gave D and trimming. Here the sample spans 80,000 to 130,000 clones, around 90% being singletons. The sequencing sample was made of peripheral blood. The receptor comes from a woman aged 55-75 years with acute or convalescent COVID-19.

The CDR3 protein is CASSYSGIPNYGYTF. In DNA form, the CDR3 reads TGTGCCAGCAGTTACTCTGGCATTCCCAACTATGGCTACACCTTC. The chain couples TRBV6-6 to TRBJ1-2; D not resolved. There are 15 residues in the CDR3. Trimming removed 0 bases from V and 2 bases from J, with 10 bases in between. Germline V gene lookup returns CDR1 MNHNY and CDR2 SVGAGI (reference sequence).